The T cell receptor (beta chain) under discussion was sequenced for a study of regulatory T cells in long-lasting Graves disease. Whole-study context: A definition of persistent Graves' disease required over 5 years of antithyroid drugs plus positive TSH receptor antibodies.

Assembly of TCR beta libraries relied on iRepertoire HTBI primers together with Arm-PCR of CDR3 regions. MiXCR was run by TCRdb on the multiplex PCR reads, yielding one entry per CDR3 protein. The sample lists 400,000 to 500,000 distinct CDR3 sequences, 20% to 25% seen once, with over 7.5% in the top ten. V was clipped by 0 bases and J by 4 bases, with 7 bases between them. The length of the CDR3 is 14 residues. Germline loops: CDR1 SGHVS, CDR2 FNYEAQ. As for time point: persistent/refractory GD, antithyroid drugs over 5 years with positive TRAb. After RNA was extracted from PBMCs, the TCR library was made from it.

This material consisted of peripheral blood mononuclear cells (PBMCs), taken when the disease was refractory, from a patient treated with antithyroid drugs. This chain connects TRBV7-6 to TRBJ1-3, with no clear D. This clonotype was sampled from a female donor with Graves disease. Here the CDR3 DNA reads TGTGCCAGCAGCTTAGCCGAGACAGGAAACACCATATATTTT. It codes for CASSLAETGNTIYF. The variable domain in full, with the rest retrieved from reference TRBV7-6 and TRBJ1-3, is GAGVSQSPRYKVTKRGQDVALRCDPISGHVSLYWYRQALGQGPEFLTYFNYEAQQDKSGLPNDRFSAERPEGSISTLTIQRTEQRDSAMYRCASSLAETGNTIYFGEGSWLTVV.